These 22 T cell receptor beta chains were sequenced from one sample in a study of blood T cell repertoires in COVID-19. Here immunoSEQ multiplex PCR was the method, and the copy in TCRdb shows in-frame clones only, minus some. Among some 45,000 clones listed, roughly 92% were seen once. The sequenced material came from peripheral blood. Receptors originate from a man aged 45-65 years with active COVID-19.

The chain joins TRBV5-6 to TRBJ2-7; 9 bases map to TRBD1. The CDR3 covers 14 residues. CDR1 is SGHDT and CDR2 is YYEEEE in the germline V gene. V was pared by 4 bases and J by 3 bases, with 5 bases of the junction left unmatched. This CDR3 reads CASSRDRDVYEQYF. CDR3 nucleotides: TGTGCCAGCAGCAGGGACAGGGACGTCTACGAGCAGTACTTC.

This clone was found once. This chain links TRBV3-1 (or the pseudogene TRBV3-2) with TRBJ1-1, with 8 bases that match TRBD1. CDR3 size: 15 residues. V lost 4 bases and J lost 5; bases outside the gene matches: 9. Germline V CDR1 and CDR2: LGHDT, YNNKEL (reference sequence). The CDR3 DNA reads TGTGCCAGCAGCCCCCTCCCACAGGGGGTTACTGAAGCTTTCTTT. Its translation is CASSPLPQGVTEAFF.

This clone has more than one count but fewer than ten. The rearrangement joins TRBV27 to TRBJ2-2; 9 bases match TRBD2. The CDR3 is 17 amino acids. V gave up 5 bases and J gave up 6 bases; unmatched junction bases: 13. Germline CDR1 is MNHEY and CDR2 is SMNVEV (reference sequence). The CDR3 DNA follows: TGTGCCAGCAGTCCAGCGGGAGGTGGGCTAGAAGCCGGGGAGCTGTTTTTT. Translating gives CASSPAGGGLEAGELFF.

This clone came up once. This rearrangement joins TRBV3-1 (or the pseudogene TRBV3-2) to TRBJ2-1; a possible D gene is TRBD2 (5 bases). V was clipped by 0 bases and J by 3 bases, with 21 bases between them. The length of the CDR3 is 19 residues. Germline CDR1 and CDR2: LGHDT and YNNKEL (reference sequence). Here the CDR3 DNA reads TGTGCCAGCAGCCAAGAGGTGGGAGCGTGGCTCTCGGGCTACAATGAGCAGTTCTTC. This gives the protein CASSQEVGAWLSGYNEQFF.

This clone was seen a single time. The chain joins TRBV18 to TRBJ1-1; no clear D. V dropped 3 bases and J dropped 8 bases, with 10 bases sitting between them. The CDR3 runs to 12 residues. Germline lookup yields CDR1 KGHSH and CDR2 LQKENI. CDR3 amino acids: CASSPGEGEAFF. The CDR3 DNA reads TGTGCCAGCTCACCCGGGGAAGGGGAAGCTTTCTTT.

The J gene is TRBJ1-5, the V gene TRBV28, with TRBD1 matching 9 bases. CDR1 and CDR2 (germline): MDHEN, SYDVKM. V shed 11 bases and J 9 bases; nucleotides not matched to a gene: 8. The length of the CDR3 is 12 residues. CDR3 in DNA: TGTGCCGTATGGGACAGGGACGGGCCCCAGCATTTT. This codes for CAVWDRDGPQHF.

This clone occurred a few times. The chain uses TRBV9 and TRBJ2-2; the D gene is possibly TRBD1 (6 bases). Trimming shortened V by 1 base and J by 0 bases, and 10 bases separated the two germline ends. Germline assignment: CDR1 SGDLS and CDR2 YYNGEE. This CDR3 region has 16 residues. The CDR3 DNA follows: TGTGCCAGCAGCGTACAGGGGATCGCGAACACCGGGGAGCTGTTTTTT. Amino acids: CASSVQGIANTGELFF.

V gene TRBV2 combines with J gene TRBJ1-5; maybe TRBD1 (5 bases). The CDR3 runs 14 residues. The V end lost 5 bases, the J end lost 5 bases, and 13 bases lay between the germline ends. CDR1 and CDR2 from the germline V gene are SNHLY and FYNNEI. The CDR3 coding sequence is TGTGCCAGCAGTTGGCCGGGGGGGGATCAGCCCCAGCATTTT. Protein product: CASSWPGGDQPQHF.

The V gene is TRBV12-5, the J gene TRBJ1-1; no firm D call. Germline CDR1 reads LGHNT; CDR2 reads FRNRAP. The ends were cut back, 4 bases at V and 11 bases at J, with 14 bases in the middle. The CDR3 sequence is 12 residues long. The CDR3 DNA reads TGTGCTAGTGGTTCCATCGTCCTCGGGGCTTTCTTT. This sequence encodes CASGSIVLGAFF.

The chain is built from TRBV7-3 and TRBJ2-3; 8 bases align to TRBD2. This CDR3 is 17 amino acids long. From germline, CDR1 is SGHTA and CDR2 FQGTGA. The ends lost 5 bases at V and 0 bases at J; junction bases unmatched: 10. CDR3: CASSPRASGPSTDTQYF. CDR3 DNA sequence: TGTGCCAGCAGCCCAAGGGCTAGCGGGCCTAGCACAGATACGCAGTATTTT.

J is TRBJ2-5 and V is TRBV6-5; 9 bases map to TRBD1. The CDR3 extends over 16 amino acids. After removal of 2 bases from V and 2 bases from J, the junction contained 6 bases not matched to a gene. CDR1 is MNHEY, CDR2 SVGAGI, per germline. The CDR3 is CASSYSGTGRQETQYF. CDR3 sequence (DNA): TGTGCCAGCAGTTACAGTGGGACAGGGAGACAAGAGACCCAGTACTTC.

This clone was picked up one time. CDR3 coding DNA: TGTGCCAGCAGTTCCCCGTGGGGGCGATCGGGAGCTTTCTTT. This translates into CASSSPWGRSGAFF. V is TRBV6-6 and J is TRBJ1-1; D perhaps matches TRBD1 (6 bases). V shed 4 bases and J shed 10 bases, with 19 bases lying between them. CDR1 is MNHNY and CDR2 is SVGAGI in the germline V gene (reference sequence). The CDR3 loop spans 14 amino acids.

V and J are TRBV15 and TRBJ2-6; tentative D call: TRBD1 (5 bases). Germline V gene data show CDR1 as LNHNV and CDR2 as YYDKDF (reference sequence). V dropped 0 bases and J dropped 0 bases, with 9 bases sitting between them. This CDR3 contains 17 residues. The chain's CDR3 is CATSRDSRGSGANVLTF. In DNA, the CDR3 is TGTGCCACCAGCAGAGATTCTAGGGGCTCTGGGGCCAACGTCCTGACTTTC. The full variable domain, rest sourced from reference TRBV15 and TRBJ2-6, is DAMVIQNPRYQVTQFGKPVTLSCSQTLNHNVMYWYQQKSSQAPKLLFHYYDKDFNNEADTPDNFQSRRPNTSFCFLDIRSPGLGDTAMYLCATSRDSRGSGANVLTFGAGSRLTVL.

The chain employs TRBV5-8 and TRBJ1-1, with 8 bases that match TRBD1. Trimming at V came to 4 bases and at J to 3 bases, leaving 5 bases not matched to a gene. CDR1 is SGHTS and CDR2 is YDEGEE in the germline V gene. The CDR3 runs 14 residues. CDR3 DNA sequence: TGTGCCAGCAGCACAGGACAGGGTCACACTGAAGCTTTCTTT. This gives the protein CASSTGQGHTEAFF.

The gene calls are TRBV28 and TRBJ2-1; 7 nucleotides line up with TRBD2. V shed 6 bases, J shed 4 bases, and the junction held 12 bases outside the gene matches. CDR3 length equals 16 residues. The V gene's germline CDR1 is MDHEN and CDR2 SYDVKM. The CDR3 DNA is TGTGCCAGCAGCCCTGAGGGCGGGAGAGTTTACAATGAGCAGTTCTTC. It specifies CASSPEGGRVYNEQFF. Supplemented by reference TRBV28 and TRBJ2-1, the full variable domain reads DVKVTQSSRYLVKRTGEKVFLECVQDMDHENMFWYRQDPGLGLRLIYFSYDVKMKEKGDIPEGYSVSREKKERFSLILESASTNQTSMYLCASSPEGGRVYNEQFFGPGTRLTVL.

The V call is TRBV5-1, the J call TRBJ2-3; tentatively, D is TRBD2 (5 bases). CDR1 and CDR2 (germline): SGHRS, YFSETQ. V was trimmed by 4 bases and J by 0 bases, leaving 9 bases between them. CDR3 length equals 14 residues. CDR3 protein: CASSIGLSTDTQYF. CDR3 bases: TGCGCCAGCAGCATAGGACTTAGCACAGATACGCAGTATTTT.

This clone is a singleton in its sample. The chain employs TRBV7-2 and TRBJ2-1; tentatively, D is TRBD1 (5 bases). V dropped 1 base and J dropped 7 bases, with 14 bases sitting between them. The CDR3 length is 15 residues. Germline V CDR1 and CDR2: SGHTA, FQGNSA. CDR3 nucleotide sequence: TGTGCCAGCAGCTTAGATACAGGTTTTCGGAATGAGCAGTTCTTC. Amino acids: CASSLDTGFRNEQFF. Supplemented by reference TRBV7-2 and TRBJ2-1, the full variable domain reads GAGVSQSPSNKVTEKGKDVELRCDPISGHTALYWYRQSLGQGLEFLIYFQGNSAPDKSGLPSDRFSAERTGGSVSTLTIQRTQQEDSAVYLCASSLDTGFRNEQFFGPGTRLTVL.

V gene TRBV1 combines with J gene TRBJ2-1; TRBD2, the table's D call, lacks a check against the DNA. TRBV1 is reported as a pseudogene. CDR3 length: 18 amino acids. The CDR3 spells CTSSQEGSTSGSYNEQFF. The DNA of the CDR3 is TGCACCAGCAGCCAAGAAGGATCCACTAGCGGGAGTTACAATGAGCAGTTCTTC.

J is TRBJ2-2 and V is TRBV19; 12 nucleotides agree with TRBD2. The V and J ends lost 3 bases and 7 bases, in that order; junction bases with no gene match: 9. CDR3 length: 17 amino acids. In germline, CDR1 is LNHDA, CDR2 SQIVND (reference sequence). CDR3 DNA sequence: TGTGCCAGTAGTATCGCCCGACTAGCGGGGGTGAACGGGGAGCTGTTTTTT. Translated, it gives CASSIARLAGVNGELFF.

In the case of this clone: The sample carries other DNA sequences with the same CDR3. This rearrangement joins TRBV7-9 to TRBJ1-6; 9 positions agree with TRBD1. The CDR3 loop spans 15 amino acids. Trimming took 1 base from V and 8 from J; bases not matched to a gene: 3. The germline gives CDR1 SEHNR, CDR2 FQNEAQ (reference sequence). The CDR3 loop is CASSLGGTGYSPLHF. The DNA of the CDR3 is TGTGCCAGCAGCTTAGGGGGGACAGGGTATTCACCCCTCCACTTT.

This rearrangement joins TRBV27 to TRBJ2-1, with 9 bases lining up with TRBD2. Germline V gives CDR1 MNHEY, CDR2 SMNVEV (reference sequence). Losses at the gene ends were 1 base for V and 6 bases for J; bases not matched to a gene: 7. The CDR3 extends over 16 amino acids. CDR3 nucleotide sequence: TGTGCCAGCAGTTTATTGGGGACTAGCCGGCTCAATGAGCAGTTCTTC. Its protein product is CASSLLGTSRLNEQFF.

This clone was counted a few times. The chain joins TRBV5-1 to TRBJ2-7, with unresolved D. This CDR3 spans 14 amino acids. Germline CDR1 and CDR2: SGHRS and YFSETQ. Trimming took 0 bases from V and 6 from J, leaving 13 bases between them. The CDR3 DNA is TGCGCCAGCAGCTTGGGCGGAGTGGGTTTCGAGCAGTACTTC. Translation gives CASSLGGVGFEQYF.